The T cell receptor (beta chain) described here comes from a study of tumor and adjacent non-tumor tissue in lung cancer. Study context: Each sample yielded around 4 million productive TCRbeta reads on average. Regarding the study as a whole: Significantly higher TCR diversity was found in tumor than normal lung.

The template was RNA from unsorted bulk tissue. Remarks on this clonotype: Its target is unknown. Relative to the germline gene, one junction end is altered; a read error may explain this.

Germline CDR1 SGHAT, CDR2 FQNNGV. The CDR3 has 17 residues. The library came from three nested PCR rounds adapted from ARM-PCR protocols. TCRdb reanalysed the multiplex PCR reads using MiXCR and keeps one entry per CDR3 protein. This table has tens of thousands of distinct CDR3 sequences, 80% to 85% appearing once. The sequencing input was lung tumor tissue. The clonotype comes from a woman aged 50 to 60 with non-small cell lung cancer. V gene TRBV11-2 combines with J gene TRBJ2-6; a weak D match, TRBD2 (6 bases). The CDR3 is CTSGLDRDSSGANVLIF. The CDR3 DNA reads as TGTACCAGCGGCTTAGATCGGGACTCCTCTGGGGCCAACGTCCTGATTTTC.